This is a list of T cell receptor beta chains from one sample in a study of T cells in Graves' hyperthyroidism and ophthalmopathy. TCRdb itself ran the multiplex PCR reads through MiXCR, one entry per CDR3 protein. Altogether around 240,000 distinct CDR3 sequences are present, around 15% being singletons, with the ten largest covering less than 35%. The sample comprised blood. These receptors were obtained from a woman aged 18 to 35 with Graves' ophthalmopathy. Each CDR3 is given with its conserved first and last residue. The order of the fields is CDR3 protein, CDR3 DNA, V gene, D gene, clone size, J gene. D genes are given only for firm matches. Rows give clone size only sometimes, using once, few, many, or a class for an expanded clone.

CDR3: CASSSKIPTGVKQPQHF
DNA: TGTGCCAGCAGTTCCAAAATACCTACAGGGGTAAAGCAGCCCCAGCATTTT
V: TRBV28
D: TRBD1
size: many
J: TRBJ1-5

CDR3: CASSPTASTNTEAFF
DNA: TGTGCCAGCAGTCCGACGGCTTCGACGAACACTGAAGCTTTCTTT
V: TRBV28
D: .
size: many
J: TRBJ1-1

CDR3: CASRATGTSYEQYF
DNA: TGTGCCAGCAGGGCGACAGGGACCTCCTACGAGCAGTACTTC
V: TRBV7-2
D: TRBD1
size: many
J: TRBJ2-7

CDR3: CASSPGTGGLQETQYF
DNA: TGTGCCAGCAGTCCCGGGACAGGAGGTTTACAAGAGACCCAGTACTTC
V: TRBV12-3/TRBV12-4
D: TRBD1
size: many
J: TRBJ2-5

CDR3: CASSQGLAGVRDEQFF
DNA: TGTGCCAGCAGCCAAGGACTAGCGGGGGTCCGGGATGAGCAGTTCTTC
V: TRBV3-1
D: TRBD2
size: many
J: TRBJ2-1

CDR3: CASSQAPDQPQHF
DNA: TGTGCCAGCAGCCAAGCGCCGGATCAGCCCCAGCATTTT
V: TRBV3-1
D: .
size: many
J: TRBJ1-5

CDR3: CASSSGQGYVNTIYF
DNA: TGCGCCAGCAGCTCGGGACAGGGGTATGTGAACACCATATATTTT
V: TRBV5-1
D: TRBD1
size: few
J: TRBJ1-3

CDR3: CSVEGYRGLTDTQYF
DNA: TGCAGCGTTGAAGGTTACAGGGGGTTGACAGATACGCAGTATTTT
V: TRBV29-1
D: TRBD1
size: many
J: TRBJ2-3

CDR3: CASSPGTAPMNTEAFF
DNA: TGCGCCAGCAGCCCTGGGACAGCCCCTATGAACACTGAAGCTTTCTTT
V: TRBV4-1
D: TRBD1
size: many
J: TRBJ1-1

CDR3: CASSPNRVFSNQPQHF
DNA: TGTGCCAGTAGTCCTAACAGGGTTTTTAGCAATCAGCCCCAGCATTTT
V: TRBV19
D: .
size: few
J: TRBJ1-5

CDR3: CASSFGGIRNTIYF
DNA: TGTGCCAGCAGTTTCGGGGGGATTAGAAACACCATATATTTT
V: TRBV12-3/TRBV12-4
D: .
size: many
J: TRBJ1-3

CDR3: CATSDLRGVEQFF
DNA: TGTGCCACCAGTGATTTACGGGGGGTGGAGCAGTTCTTC
V: TRBV24-1
D: TRBD2
size: many
J: TRBJ2-1

CDR3: CASSYAGGPNEKLFF
DNA: TGTGCCAGCAGTTACGCAGGGGGGCCTAATGAAAAACTGTTTTTT
V: TRBV28
D: TRBD1
size: many
J: TRBJ1-4

CDR3: CASSLDGITEAFF
DNA: TGTGCCAGCAGCTTGGACGGGATCACTGAAGCTTTCTTT
V: TRBV5-8
D: .
size: many
J: TRBJ1-1

CDR3: CASSYTSEQFF
DNA: TGTGCCAGCAGTTACACTAGTGAGCAGTTCTTC
V: TRBV25-1
D: .
size: many
J: TRBJ2-1

CDR3: CASSLSLSREQFF
DNA: TGTGCCAGCAGCTTATCCCTCAGCCGTGAGCAGTTCTTC
V: TRBV7-8
D: .
size: many
J: TRBJ2-1

CDR3: CASSGGDVWTEAFF
DNA: TGTGCCAGCAGCGGTGGGGACGTCTGGACTGAAGCTTTCTTT
V: TRBV9
D: .
size: many
J: TRBJ1-1

CDR3: CASSYRERTGELFF
DNA: TGTGCCAGCAGTTACCGGGAGCGGACCGGGGAGCTGTTTTTT
V: TRBV6-6
D: .
size: many
J: TRBJ2-2

CDR3: CSARDRGAYGYTF
DNA: TGCAGTGCTAGAGATCGGGGAGCGTATGGCTACACCTTC
V: TRBV20-1
D: .
size: many
J: TRBJ1-2

CDR3: CASRGTDEKLFF
DNA: TGTGCCAGTAGGGGGACAGATGAAAAACTGTTTTTT
V: TRBV19
D: TRBD1
size: .
J: TRBJ1-4

CDR3: CASSLAPSRAFF
DNA: TGTGCCAGCAGCTTAGCGCCGAGTCGAGCTTTCTTT
V: TRBV7-2
D: .
size: many
J: TRBJ1-1

CDR3: CASSQDRAQGAYEQYF
DNA: TGCGCCAGCAGCCAAGATCGGGCGCAGGGGGCCTACGAGCAGTACTTC
V: TRBV4-1
D: TRBD1
size: .
J: TRBJ2-7

CDR3: CAWSSDLTLTRPGWGNTEAFF
DNA: TGTGCCTGGAGTTCCGACCTAACCCTGACACGACCTGGATGGGGGAACACTGAAGCTTTCTTT
V: TRBV30
D: .
size: many
J: TRBJ1-1

CDR3: CASSLATNTGELFF
DNA: TGTGCCAGCAGCTTAGCAACGAACACCGGGGAGCTGTTTTTT
V: TRBV7-2
D: .
size: many
J: TRBJ2-2

CDR3: CASSIKGSYEQYF
DNA: TGTGCCAGTAGTATCAAGGGTTCCTACGAGCAGTACTTC
V: TRBV19
D: .
size: many
J: TRBJ2-7

CDR3: CASSLLQGRETQYF
DNA: TGTGCCAGCAGCTTGTTACAGGGGAGGGAGACCCAGTACTTC
V: TRBV5-6
D: .
size: many
J: TRBJ2-5

CDR3: CSVKQGSAYTF
DNA: TGCAGCGTAAAACAGGGAAGCGCCTACACCTTC
V: TRBV29-1
D: .
size: .
J: TRBJ1-2

CDR3: CASGRGYEQYF
DNA: TGTGCCAGTGGACGGGGCTACGAGCAGTACTTC
V: TRBV28
D: .
size: many
J: TRBJ2-7

CDR3: CSVCLIGTSGRYEQYF
DNA: TGCAGCGTCTGTTTGATCGGGACTAGCGGGAGATACGAGCAGTACTTC
V: TRBV29-1
D: TRBD2
size: .
J: TRBJ2-7

CDR3: CASRILSGNTGELFF
DNA: TGTGCCAGCAGAATACTTAGCGGGAACACCGGGGAGCTGTTTTTT
V: TRBV7-2
D: .
size: many
J: TRBJ2-2

CDR3: CASSFTRGGVEQFF
DNA: TGTGCCAGCAGCTTTACCAGGGGAGGGGTTGAGCAGTTCTTC
V: TRBV5-6
D: .
size: few
J: TRBJ2-1

CDR3: CASILGTSGANEQFF
DNA: TGTGCCAGCATCCTGGGGACTAGCGGGGCCAATGAGCAGTTCTTC
V: TRBV6-1
D: TRBD2
size: few
J: TRBJ2-1

CDR3: CASSLDSGQFGNTIYF
DNA: TGCGCCAGCAGCTTGGATTCGGGGCAATTCGGAAACACCATATATTTT
V: TRBV5-1
D: .
size: many
J: TRBJ1-3

CDR3: CSARDRGHEFYNEQFF
DNA: TGCAGTGCTAGAGATCGGGGGCACGAATTCTACAATGAGCAGTTCTTC
V: TRBV20-1
D: .
size: many
J: TRBJ2-1

CDR3: CASSQDGTGGPGEQFF
DNA: TGCGCCAGCAGCCAGGACGGGACAGGGGGTCCAGGCGAGCAGTTCTTC
V: TRBV4-3
D: TRBD1
size: .
J: TRBJ2-1

CDR3: CASSSLTVNEQFF
DNA: TGTGCCAGCAGCTCCCTGACGGTCAATGAGCAGTTCTTC
V: TRBV11-2
D: .
size: many
J: TRBJ2-1

CDR3: CASSPHGRGNTEAFF
DNA: TGTGCCAGCAGCCCCCACGGCAGGGGGAACACTGAAGCTTTCTTT
V: TRBV7-9
D: .
size: .
J: TRBJ1-1

CDR3: CASSFEGSMNTEAFF
DNA: TGCGCCAGCAGCTTCGAGGGATCCATGAACACTGAAGCTTTCTTT
V: TRBV5-1
D: .
size: many
J: TRBJ1-1

CDR3: CAISEIGDSTYEQYF
DNA: TGTGCCATCAGTGAGATCGGTGACAGCACGTACGAGCAGTACTTC
V: TRBV10-3
D: .
size: .
J: TRBJ2-7

CDR3: CASSSKQGTEAFF
DNA: TGCGCCAGCAGCTCCAAACAGGGGACTGAAGCTTTCTTT
V: TRBV5-1
D: TRBD1
size: many
J: TRBJ1-1